The present T cell receptor (beta chain) was sequenced within a study of brain metastases from non-small cell lung cancer. There are 15 residues in the CDR3. Germline CDR1 GTSNPN, CDR2 SVGIG (reference sequence). A remark on this clone: The antigen remains undetermined. The junction departs from germline at one end; a sequencing error may be responsible. This CDR3 is also generated by other DNA sequences in the sample.

Using immunoSEQ multiplex PCR, the repertoire was profiled, and TCRdb retains in-frame clones only, with some absent. The table has 2,500 to 3,500 clones, about 78% seen once. Study-level points and caveats: Compared with primary tumors, brain metastases showed less T-cell infiltration. Brain metastases shared most TCR repertoire with primaries, with sparse T cells. Compared with their matched primary tumors, roughly 60% of brain metastases showed expanded T-cell clones.

This chain joins TRBV30 and TRBJ2-2; 10 bases fit TRBD1. The material sequenced was primary lung tumor tissue. This clonotype originated in a donor at least 40 years old with non-small cell lung cancer. This chain's CDR3 is CAWSRGDRGTGELFF. CDR3 coding DNA: TGTGCCTGGAGTAGAGGGGACAGGGGTACCGGGGAGCTATTTTTT.